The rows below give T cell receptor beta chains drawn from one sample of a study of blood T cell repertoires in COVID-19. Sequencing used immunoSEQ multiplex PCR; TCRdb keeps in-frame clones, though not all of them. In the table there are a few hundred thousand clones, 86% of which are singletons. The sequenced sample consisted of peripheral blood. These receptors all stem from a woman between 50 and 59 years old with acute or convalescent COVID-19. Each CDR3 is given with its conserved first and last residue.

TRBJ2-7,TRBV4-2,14,CASSLTSGSYEQYF
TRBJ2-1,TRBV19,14,CASSRQGAYNEQFF
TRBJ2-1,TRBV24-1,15,CATSDERDFYNEQFF
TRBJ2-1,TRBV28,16,CASRLLPGTRDNEQFF
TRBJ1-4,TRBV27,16,CASSPGQGMKDEKLFF
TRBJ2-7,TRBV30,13,CAWSADYSYEQYF
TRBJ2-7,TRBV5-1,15,CASRASGTGRTEQYF
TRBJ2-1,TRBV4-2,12,CASSYRQGEQFF
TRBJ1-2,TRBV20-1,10,CSASVEGYTF
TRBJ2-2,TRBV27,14,CASSHTPGTGELFF
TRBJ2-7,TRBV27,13,CASSPRRAGYRKF
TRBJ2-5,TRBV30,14,CAWRLQGAGETQYF
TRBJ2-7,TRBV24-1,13,CATSGRDVYEQYF
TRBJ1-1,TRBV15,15,CATSRDRGAGTEAFF
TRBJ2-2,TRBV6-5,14,CATLAGGNTGELFF
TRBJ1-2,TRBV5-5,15,CASSSQTGVGYGYTF
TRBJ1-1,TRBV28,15,CASRGLIRGNTEAFF
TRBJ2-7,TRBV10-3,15,CAISFDRLSSYEQYF
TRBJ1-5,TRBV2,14,CASGQGLADQPQHF
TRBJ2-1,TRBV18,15,CASSKGLAAYNEQFF
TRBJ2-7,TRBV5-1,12,CASSLGELEQYF
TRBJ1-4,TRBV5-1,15,CASSLAGTTNEKLFF
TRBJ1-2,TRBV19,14,CASSSDSRLYGYTF
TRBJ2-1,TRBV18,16,CASSPSLAGTYNEQFF
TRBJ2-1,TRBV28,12,CASRQGRDEQFF
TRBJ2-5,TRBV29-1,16,CSVLTSGRAGWETQYF
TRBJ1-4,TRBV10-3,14,CAISESVSNEKLFF
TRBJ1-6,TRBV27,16,CASSLSRTGGRAPLHF
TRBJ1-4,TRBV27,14,CASSQDRANEKLFF
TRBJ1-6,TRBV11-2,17,CASSAVWGEGYNSPLHF
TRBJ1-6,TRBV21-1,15,CASIGQGPVLTPPYF
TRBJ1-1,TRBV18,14,CASSPSTKTGRAFF
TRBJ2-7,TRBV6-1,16,CASSEALHGGGYEQYF
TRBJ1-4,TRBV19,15,CASSTGQALTEKLFF
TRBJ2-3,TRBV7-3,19,CASSVSGTSGSGRTDTQYF
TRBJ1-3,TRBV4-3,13,CASSQDRVNTIYF
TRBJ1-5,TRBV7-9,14,CASSLSGRNQPQHF
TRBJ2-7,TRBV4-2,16,CASSQVMGTASYEQYF
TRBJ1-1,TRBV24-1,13,CATSDQGQIEAFF
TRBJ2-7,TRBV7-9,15,CASSQGLAGNYEQYF
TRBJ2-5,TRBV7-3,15,CASSPLGLAEETQYF
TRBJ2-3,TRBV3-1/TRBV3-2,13,CASSATSGDTQYF
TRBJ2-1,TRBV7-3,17,CASSPRGGRMAYNEQFF
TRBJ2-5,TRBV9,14,CASSGTARPETQYF
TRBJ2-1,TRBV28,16,CASSSLAGGPKYEQFF
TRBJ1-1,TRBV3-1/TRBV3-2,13,CASSQVMNTEAFF
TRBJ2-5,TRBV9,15,CASSTGTPGGQTQYF
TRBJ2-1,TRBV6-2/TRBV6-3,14,CASSYVGVVGEQFF
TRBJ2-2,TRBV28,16,CASSLASGRDTGELFF
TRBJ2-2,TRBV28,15,CASSGTGDLGGELFF
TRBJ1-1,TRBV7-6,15,CASSKGTGVGTEAFF
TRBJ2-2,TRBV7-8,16,CASSPPRRGGPGELFF
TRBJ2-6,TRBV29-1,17,CSVVTVVPSSGANVLTF
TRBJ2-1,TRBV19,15,CATRTSGTAYNEQFF
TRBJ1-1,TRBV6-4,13,CASSDHLNTEAFF
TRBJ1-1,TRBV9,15,CASSVAGRMNTEAFF
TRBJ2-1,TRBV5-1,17,CASSVGTSGRAYNEQFF